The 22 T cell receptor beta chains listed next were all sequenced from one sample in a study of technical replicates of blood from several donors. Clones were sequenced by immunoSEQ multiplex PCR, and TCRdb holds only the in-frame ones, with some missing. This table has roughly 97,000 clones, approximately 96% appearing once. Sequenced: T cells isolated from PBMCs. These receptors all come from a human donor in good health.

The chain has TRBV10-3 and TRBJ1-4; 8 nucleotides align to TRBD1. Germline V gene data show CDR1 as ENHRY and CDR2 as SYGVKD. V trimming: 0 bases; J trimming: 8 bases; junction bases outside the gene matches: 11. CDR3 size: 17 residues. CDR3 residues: CAISESSSVQGGEKLFF. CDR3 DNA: TGTGCCATCAGTGAGTCCTCATCGGTACAGGGGGGGGAAAAACTGTTTTTT.

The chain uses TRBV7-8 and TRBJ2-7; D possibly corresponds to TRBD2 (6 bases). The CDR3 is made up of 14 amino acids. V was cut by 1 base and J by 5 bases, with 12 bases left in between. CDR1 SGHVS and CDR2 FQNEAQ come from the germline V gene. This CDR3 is CASSLDGSFDEQYF. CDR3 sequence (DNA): TGTGCCAGCAGCTTAGACGGGAGCTTCGACGAGCAGTACTTC.

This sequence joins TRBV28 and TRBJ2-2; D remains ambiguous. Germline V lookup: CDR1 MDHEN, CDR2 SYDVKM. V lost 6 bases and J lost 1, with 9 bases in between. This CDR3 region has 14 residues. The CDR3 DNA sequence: TGTGCCAGCAGGGCATTGATGAACACCGGGGAGCTGTTTTTT. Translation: CASRALMNTGELFF. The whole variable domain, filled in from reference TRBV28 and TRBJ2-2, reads DVKVTQSSRYLVKRTGEKVFLECVQDMDHENMFWYRQDPGLGLRLIYFSYDVKMKEKGDIPEGYSVSREKKERFSLILESASTNQTSMYLCASRALMNTGELFFGEGSRLTVL.

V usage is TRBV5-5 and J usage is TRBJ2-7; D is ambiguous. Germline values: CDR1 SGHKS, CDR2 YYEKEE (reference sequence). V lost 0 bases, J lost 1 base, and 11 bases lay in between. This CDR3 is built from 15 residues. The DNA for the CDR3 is TGTGCCAGCAGCTTGGGCCTCAGTGGTTCCTACGAGCAGTACTTC. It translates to CASSLGLSGSYEQYF.

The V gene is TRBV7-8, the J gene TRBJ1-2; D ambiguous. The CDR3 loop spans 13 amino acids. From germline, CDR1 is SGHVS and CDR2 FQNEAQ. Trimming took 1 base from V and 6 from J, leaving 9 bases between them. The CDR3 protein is CASSLDRNDGYTF. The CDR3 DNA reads TGTGCCAGCAGCTTAGATAGAAATGATGGCTACACCTTC.

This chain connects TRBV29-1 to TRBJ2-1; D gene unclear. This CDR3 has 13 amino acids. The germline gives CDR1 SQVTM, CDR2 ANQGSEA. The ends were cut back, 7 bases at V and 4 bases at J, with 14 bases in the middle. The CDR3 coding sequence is TGCAGCGCCGACTGGAACGTTTACAATGAGCAGTTCTTC. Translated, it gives CSADWNVYNEQFF.

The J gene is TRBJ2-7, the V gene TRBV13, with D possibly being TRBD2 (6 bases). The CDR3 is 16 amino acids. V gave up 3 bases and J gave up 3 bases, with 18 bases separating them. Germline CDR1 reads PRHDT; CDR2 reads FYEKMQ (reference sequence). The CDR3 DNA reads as TGTGCCAGCAGCTTCGGTGGGTCGACTAGGGGCTACGAGCAGTACTTC. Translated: CASSFGGSTRGYEQYF.

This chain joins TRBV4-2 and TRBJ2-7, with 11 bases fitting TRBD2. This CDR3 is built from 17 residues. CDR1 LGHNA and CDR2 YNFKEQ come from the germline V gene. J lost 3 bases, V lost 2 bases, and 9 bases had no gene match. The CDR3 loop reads CASSQQLAGVLVYEQYF. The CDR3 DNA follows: TGTGCCAGCAGCCAACAACTAGCGGGAGTTTTAGTCTACGAGCAGTACTTC.

The CDR3 coding sequence is TGTGCCAGCTCCCCAGACAGGGACTATGGCTACACCTTC. Translating gives CASSPDRDYGYTF. This chain uses TRBV18 with TRBJ1-2, with 7 bases fitting TRBD1. Germline trimming cut 6 bases from V and 3 bases from J; bases unmatched to any gene: 4. CDR1 is KGHSH and CDR2 is LQKENI in the germline V gene. The CDR3 runs to 13 residues.

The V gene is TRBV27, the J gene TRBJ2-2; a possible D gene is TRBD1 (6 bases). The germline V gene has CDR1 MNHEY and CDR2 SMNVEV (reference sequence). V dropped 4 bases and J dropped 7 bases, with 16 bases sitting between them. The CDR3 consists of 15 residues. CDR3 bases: TGTGCCAGCAGTTCCGGACTGACAGGTTACGGGGAGCTGTTTTTT. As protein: CASSSGLTGYGELFF.

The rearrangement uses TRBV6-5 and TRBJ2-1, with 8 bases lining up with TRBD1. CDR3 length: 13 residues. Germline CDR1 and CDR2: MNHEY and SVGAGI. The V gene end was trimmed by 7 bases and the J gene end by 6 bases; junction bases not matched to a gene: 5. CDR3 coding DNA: TGTGCCAGCATAGGTACAGGGGGCAATGAGCAGTTCTTC. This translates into CASIGTGGNEQFF.

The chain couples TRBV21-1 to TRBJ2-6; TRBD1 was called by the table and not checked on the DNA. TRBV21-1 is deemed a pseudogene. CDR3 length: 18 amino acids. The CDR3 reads CASSKAETRISGANVLTF. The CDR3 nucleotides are TGTGCCAGCAGCAAAGCAGAGACAAGGATCTCTGGGGCCAACGTCCTGACTTTC.

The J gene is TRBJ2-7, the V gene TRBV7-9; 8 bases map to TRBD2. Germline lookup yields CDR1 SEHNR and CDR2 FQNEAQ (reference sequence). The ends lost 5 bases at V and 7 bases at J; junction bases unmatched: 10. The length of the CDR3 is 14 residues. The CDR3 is CASSPLAGLGEQYF. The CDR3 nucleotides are TGTGCCAGCAGCCCTTTAGCGGGACTGGGGGAGCAGTACTTC.

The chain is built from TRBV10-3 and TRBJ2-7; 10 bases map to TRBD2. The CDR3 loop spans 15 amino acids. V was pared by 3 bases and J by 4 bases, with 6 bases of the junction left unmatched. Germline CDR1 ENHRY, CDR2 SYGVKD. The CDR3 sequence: CAISEASGSGYEQYF. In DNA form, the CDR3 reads TGTGCCATCAGTGAAGCTAGCGGGAGTGGGTACGAGCAGTACTTC.

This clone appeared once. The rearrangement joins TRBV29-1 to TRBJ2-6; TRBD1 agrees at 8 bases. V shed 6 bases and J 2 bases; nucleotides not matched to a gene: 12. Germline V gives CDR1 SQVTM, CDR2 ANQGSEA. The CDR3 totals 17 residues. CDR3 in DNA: TGCAGCGTGGAACTACAGGGGGATACTGCTGGGGCCAACGTCCTGACTTTC. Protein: CSVELQGDTAGANVLTF.

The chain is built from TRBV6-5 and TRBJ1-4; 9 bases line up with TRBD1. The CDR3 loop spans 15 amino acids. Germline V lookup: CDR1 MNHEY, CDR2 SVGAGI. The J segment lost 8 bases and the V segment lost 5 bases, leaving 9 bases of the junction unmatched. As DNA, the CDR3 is TGTGCCAGCAGTCGAGCGACAGGGGGTAACGAAAAACTGTTTTTT. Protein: CASSRATGGNEKLFF.

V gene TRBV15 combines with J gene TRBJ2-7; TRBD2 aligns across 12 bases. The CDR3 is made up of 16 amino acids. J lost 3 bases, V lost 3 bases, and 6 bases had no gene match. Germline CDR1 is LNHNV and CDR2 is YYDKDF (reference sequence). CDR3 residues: CATSRLAGGPFYEQYF. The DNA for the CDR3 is TGTGCCACCAGCAGGCTAGCGGGAGGGCCTTTCTACGAGCAGTACTTC.

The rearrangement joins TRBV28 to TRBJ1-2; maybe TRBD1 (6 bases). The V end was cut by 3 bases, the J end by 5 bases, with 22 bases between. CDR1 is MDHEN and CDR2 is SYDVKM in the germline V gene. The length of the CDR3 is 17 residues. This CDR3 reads CASSFLEQGESLYGYTF. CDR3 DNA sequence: TGTGCCAGCAGTTTCCTGGAACAGGGAGAGTCCCTTTATGGCTACACCTTC.

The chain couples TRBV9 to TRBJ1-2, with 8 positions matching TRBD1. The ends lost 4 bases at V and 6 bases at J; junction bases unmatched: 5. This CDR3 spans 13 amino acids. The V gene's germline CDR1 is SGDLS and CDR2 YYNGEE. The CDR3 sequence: CASSLGTGDGYTF. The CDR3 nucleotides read TGTGCCAGCAGCTTAGGGACAGGCGATGGCTACACCTTC. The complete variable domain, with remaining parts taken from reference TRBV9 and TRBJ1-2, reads DSGVTQTPKHLITATGQRVTLRCSPRSGDLSVYWYQQSLDQGLQFLIQYYNGEERAKGNILERFSAQQFPDLHSELNLSSLELGDSALYFCASSLGTGDGYTFGSGTRLTVV.

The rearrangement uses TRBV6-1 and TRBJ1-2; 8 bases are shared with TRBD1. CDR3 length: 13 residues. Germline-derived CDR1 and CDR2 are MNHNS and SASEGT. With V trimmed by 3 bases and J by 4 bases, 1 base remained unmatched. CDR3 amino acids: CASSEGQVYGYTF. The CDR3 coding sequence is TGTGCCAGCAGTGAGGGACAGGTCTATGGCTACACCTTC.

CDR3 residues: CASSELAGLNTGELFF. The CDR3 nucleotides read TGTGCCAGTAGTGAGCTAGCGGGACTTAACACCGGGGAGCTGTTTTTT. V and J are TRBV19 and TRBJ2-2; 9 nucleotides align to TRBD2. V lost 5 bases and J lost 2; bases outside the gene matches: 6. This CDR3 contains 16 residues. From germline, CDR1 is LNHDA and CDR2 SQIVND (reference sequence).

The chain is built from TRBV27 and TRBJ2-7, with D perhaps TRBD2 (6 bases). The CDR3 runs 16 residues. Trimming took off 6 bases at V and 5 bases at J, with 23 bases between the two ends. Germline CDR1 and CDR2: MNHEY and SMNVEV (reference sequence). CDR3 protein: CASSASGGETWDEQYF. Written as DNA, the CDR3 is TGTGCCAGCAGCGCCAGCGGAGGGGAGACCTGGGACGAGCAGTACTTC.